This is a list of T cell receptor beta chains from one sample in a study of blood T cell repertoires in COVID-19. Sequenced by immunoSEQ multiplex PCR; TCRdb stores in-frame clones only, minus some. The table includes some 210,000 clones, about 84% detected once. Sample: PBMCs or T cells enriched from blood (not recorded which). The receptors come from a young man with acute COVID-19. Both conserved end residues are part of each CDR3. The D gene is left open where the match is weak.

CDR3aa	d_gene	j_gene	v_gene
CATSPGHLTGELFF	NA	TRBJ2-2	TRBV24-1
CASSIAERRPYNEQFF	NA	TRBJ2-1	TRBV19
CASSLSGGYGYTF	NA	TRBJ1-2	TRBV27
CASRIDTGFSEQYF	NA	TRBJ2-7	TRBV6-5
CASQGSGYQPQHF	NA	TRBJ1-5	TRBV9
CAISEGRDRGANYGYTF	TRBD1	TRBJ1-2	TRBV10-3
CASSVGEGRTEAFF	NA	TRBJ1-1	TRBV9
CASSLFQGFSEQYF	NA	TRBJ2-7	TRBV14
CASSLGGSPYEQYF	NA	TRBJ2-7	TRBV11-3
CASSSSTGTEAFF	TRBD1	TRBJ1-1	TRBV7-3
CASIRDRVNTEAFF	NA	TRBJ1-1	TRBV6-5
CATRRGANQPQHF	NA	TRBJ1-5	TRBV12-5
CASRRVAGLSNEQFF	TRBD2	TRBJ2-1	TRBV6-4
CASKIGGANTGELFF	NA	TRBJ2-2	TRBV6-5
CASSSDWKETQYF	NA	TRBJ2-5	TRBV12-3/TRBV12-4
CASRPGGANTEAFF	TRBD1	TRBJ1-1	TRBV7-3
CASSPLPLAGTGELFF	TRBD2	TRBJ2-2	TRBV4-1
CASSLSGTGGRTEAFF	TRBD1	TRBJ1-1	TRBV7-2
CAISPTVSSGNTIYF	NA	TRBJ1-3	TRBV10-3
CASSIGGLAGFAKNIQYF	TRBD2	TRBJ2-4	TRBV19
CAYRISTDTQYF	NA	TRBJ2-3	TRBV30
CASSPLGSGLTGELFF	NA	TRBJ2-2	TRBV27
CASSQEGGYKQYF	NA	TRBJ2-7	TRBV4-1
CASSLFPGGLNTEAFF	TRBD1	TRBJ1-1	TRBV7-2
CASSLGGQGYNSPLHF	TRBD1	TRBJ1-6	TRBV5-1
CASSQQGRNTEAFF	NA	TRBJ1-1	TRBV3-1/TRBV3-2
CATSEGQGPYEQYF	TRBD1	TRBJ2-7	TRBV24-1
CASSRTSGGTKNIQYF	TRBD2	TRBJ2-4	TRBV14
CAISESGAGQETQYF	NA	TRBJ2-5	TRBV10-3
CAWSGGGPREQYF	TRBD2	TRBJ2-7	TRBV30
CASSLNPGLASTDTQYF	TRBD2	TRBJ2-3	TRBV5-1
CASSDPGGTGGNTEAFF	NA	TRBJ1-1	TRBV6-1
CASGSWNTYGYTF	NA	TRBJ1-2	TRBV6-5
CASGSPGTGDFANYGYTF	TRBD1	TRBJ1-2	TRBV28
CASSSGTRFVGHTDTQYF	TRBD2	TRBJ2-3	TRBV11-2